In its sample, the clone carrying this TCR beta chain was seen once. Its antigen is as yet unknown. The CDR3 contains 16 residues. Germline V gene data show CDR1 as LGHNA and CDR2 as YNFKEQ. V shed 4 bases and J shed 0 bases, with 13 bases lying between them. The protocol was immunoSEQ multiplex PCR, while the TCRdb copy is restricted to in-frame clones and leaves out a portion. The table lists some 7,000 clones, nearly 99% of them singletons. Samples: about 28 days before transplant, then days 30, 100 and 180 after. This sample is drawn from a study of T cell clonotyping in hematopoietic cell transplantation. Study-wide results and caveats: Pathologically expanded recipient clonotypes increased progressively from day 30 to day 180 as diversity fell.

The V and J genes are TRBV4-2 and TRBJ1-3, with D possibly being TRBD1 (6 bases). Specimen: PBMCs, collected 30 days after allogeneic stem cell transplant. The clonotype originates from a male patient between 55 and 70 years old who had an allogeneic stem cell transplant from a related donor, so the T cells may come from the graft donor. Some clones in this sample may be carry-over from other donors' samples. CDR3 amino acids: CASSRGQSSSGNTIYF. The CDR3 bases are TGTGCCAGCAGCCGAGGACAGTCCAGCTCTGGAAACACCATATATTTT.